The rows below give T cell receptor beta chains drawn from one sample of a study of blood T cell repertoires in COVID-19. Profiled with immunoSEQ multiplex PCR; TCRdb holds only in-frame clones, not every one. There are about 270,000 clones in the sample; roughly 87% occur only once, and 0.8% to 1% lies in the top ten. Sequencing used PBMCs or T cells enriched from blood (not recorded which). The receptors come from a woman aged 25 to 39 who had recovered from COVID-19. Both conserved end residues are part of each CDR3. D genes are given only for firm matches. Clone size, where shown, is once, few, many, or a class for clones that have expanded.

>-|TRBV7-2|TRBJ1-2|-
CASRFTGGYYGYTF
TGTGCCAGCAGATTTACCGGGGGTTACTATGGCTACACCTTC
>-|TRBV11-2|TRBJ2-3|-
CASSSGLTYTQYF
TGTGCCAGCAGCTCAGGACTAACGTATACGCAGTATTTT
>TRBD2|TRBV7-2|TRBJ2-3|-
CASSLGRAGGRTDTQYF
TGTGCCAGCAGCTTAGGGAGAGCGGGGGGGCGCACAGATACGCAGTATTTT
>-|TRBV16|TRBJ2-3|-
CASSPATVTDTQYF
TGTGCCAGCAGCCCCGCCACGGTAACAGATACGCAGTATTTT
>-|TRBV3-1/TRBV3-2|TRBJ1-1|few
CASSHGQYTEAFF
TGTGCCAGCAGCCACGGACAGTACACTGAAGCTTTCTTT
>-|TRBV28|TRBJ1-1|-
CASSLYGREAFF
TGTGCCAGCTCCTTATACGGTCGAGAAGCTTTCTTT
>-|TRBV7-2|TRBJ1-4|-
CASSPGPRVNEKLFF
TGTGCCAGCAGCCCCGGTCCCAGGGTAAATGAAAAACTGTTTTTT
>-|TRBV3-1/TRBV3-2|TRBJ2-5|-
CASSPTGLQQETQYF
TGTGCCAGCAGCCCAACGGGACTCCAACAAGAGACCCAGTACTTC
>TRBD2|TRBV5-8|TRBJ2-1|-
CASSPGLGAGGLYEQFF
TGTGCCAGCAGCCCCGGACTGGGCGCGGGGGGCCTATATGAGCAGTTCTTC